These T cell receptor beta chains were read from a single sample in a study of blood T cell repertoires in COVID-19. Here immunoSEQ multiplex PCR was the method, and the copy in TCRdb shows in-frame clones only, minus some. The table lists fewer than 350,000 clones, roughly 89% of them singletons. The material sequenced was PBMCs or T cells enriched from blood (not recorded which). All receptors derive from a man in his sixties who had recovered from COVID-19. CDR3s include the opening cysteine and the closing phenylalanine or tryptophan. A D gene is named only where the DNA matches it firmly. Clone size appears in some rows only: once, few, many, or a class for an expanded clone.

d_gene	j_gene	v_gene	abundance	CDR3nt	CDR3aa
NA	TRBJ2-7	TRBV6-2/TRBV6-3	once	TGTGCCAGCAGTTATCCCTGGACTGATACCTACGAGCAGTACTTC	CASSYPWTDTYEQYF
TRBD1	TRBJ2-1	TRBV7-9	once	TGTGCCAGCAGCGGGAGGACAGGGACCTACAATGAGCAGTTCTTC	CASSGRTGTYNEQFF
TRBD1	TRBJ1-1	TRBV5-1	NA	TGCGCCAGCAGCAACATCCCCGGCGGGACAGTAACTGAAGCTTTCTTT	CASSNIPGGTVTEAFF
TRBD2	TRBJ2-1	TRBV19	NA	TGTGCCAGTAGTATTCCCCTACTCGCGGGAGTCTACAATGAGCAGTTCTTC	CASSIPLLAGVYNEQFF
NA	TRBJ2-6	TRBV19	NA	TGTGCCAGTAGTCTGTCTGGGGCCAACGTCCTGACTTTC	CASSLSGANVLTF
TRBD1	TRBJ2-2	TRBV11-2	once	TGTGCCAGCAACAACCGGCAGGGGGTCAATGTGAACACCGGGGAGCTGTTTTTT	CASNNRQGVNVNTGELFF
NA	TRBJ2-5	TRBV5-1	NA	TGCGCCAGCAGCTTACAGGGTGGGGTCCAAGAGACCCAGTACTTC	CASSLQGGVQETQYF
TRBD2	TRBJ2-7	TRBV4-2	few	TGTGCCAGCAGCCAAGGGGCGGGAGGGTCCTCCTACGAGCAGTACTTC	CASSQGAGGSSYEQYF
TRBD2	TRBJ2-2	TRBV7-6	NA	TGTGCCAGCAGCCCAGGGACTAGCGGGAGAAACACCGGGGAGCTGTTTTTT	CASSPGTSGRNTGELFF
NA	TRBJ2-7	TRBV18	NA	TGTGCCAGCTCACCTTACAGTTCGACCTACGAGCAGTACTTC	CASSPYSSTYEQYF
TRBD1	TRBJ1-2	TRBV24-1	NA	TGTGCCACCAGTGATCCCGGACAGGGGTTCGGTGGCTACACCTTC	CATSDPGQGFGGYTF
TRBD2	TRBJ2-1	TRBV11-2	NA	TGTGCCAGCAGCCCTCAGCGGGAGGGCAATGAGCAGTTCTTC	CASSPQREGNEQFF
TRBD2	TRBJ2-1	TRBV5-1	NA	TGCGCCAGCAGCTGGGCGACTAGCGGGAGAGACAATGAGCAGTTCTTC	CASSWATSGRDNEQFF